The clone carrying this T cell receptor (beta chain) came up a few times. cDNA carried unique molecular identifiers, and a universal primer site was added by template switching. Each CDR3 protein gets one entry after TCRdb re-called the 5' RACE reads with MiXCR. The sample holds around 490,000 distinct CDR3 sequences; nearly 15% are singletons and the top ten take roughly 0.4%. This CDR3 region has 17 residues. The ends were cut back, 6 bases at V and 2 bases at J, with 21 bases in the middle. The data were taken from a study of identical twins. The sample also formed part of further work on yellow fever vaccine responses in identical twins. From that second work: It has been reported that, in twins, the vaccine T cell response seemed partly convergent and partly personalized.

This rearrangement joins TRBV12-3 or TRBV12-4 to TRBJ2-3, with D tentatively TRBD2 (6 bases). Sequences were obtained from CD4+ T cells sorted from blood. The sequence came from a woman aged 18-29 years in good health. The CDR3 DNA sequence: TGTGCCAGCAGCCGAGTCCGGGGGAGGCAGTCCACAGATACGCAGTATTTT. Amino acid sequence: CASSRVRGRQSTDTQYF.